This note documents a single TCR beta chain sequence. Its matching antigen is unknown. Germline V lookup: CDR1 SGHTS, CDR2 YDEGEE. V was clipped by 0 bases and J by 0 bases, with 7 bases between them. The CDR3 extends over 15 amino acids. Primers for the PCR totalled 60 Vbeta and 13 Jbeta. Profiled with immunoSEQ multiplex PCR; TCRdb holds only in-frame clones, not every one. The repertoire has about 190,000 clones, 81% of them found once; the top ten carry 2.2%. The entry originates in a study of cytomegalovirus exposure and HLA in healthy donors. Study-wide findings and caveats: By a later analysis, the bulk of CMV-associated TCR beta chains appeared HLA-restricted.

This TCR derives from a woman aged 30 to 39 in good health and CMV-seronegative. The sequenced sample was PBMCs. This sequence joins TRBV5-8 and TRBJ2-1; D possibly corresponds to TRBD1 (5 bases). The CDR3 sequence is CASSLDRSSYNEQFF. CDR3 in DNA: TGTGCCAGCAGCTTGGACAGGAGCTCCTACAATGAGCAGTTCTTC. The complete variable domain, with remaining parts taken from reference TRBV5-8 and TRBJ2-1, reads EAGVTQSPTHLIKTRGQQATLRCSPISGHTSVYWYQQALGLGLQFLLWYDEGEERNRGNFPPRFSGRQFPNYSSELNVNALELEDSALYLCASSLDRSSYNEQFFGPGTRLTVL.